Below are 27 T cell receptor beta chains sequenced from a single sample in a study of spatial heterogeneity in lung cancer. One entry per CDR3 protein results from TCRdb running MiXCR on the 5' RACE reads. The sample carries around 110,000 distinct CDR3 sequences, more than 9% recorded once. Time point noted: blood at routine non-recurrence follow-up after resection. Whole RNA, which was extracted from tumor, nontumor lung tissue or frozen PBMC, was sequenced without any cell sorting. The specimen was PBMCs, collected at follow-up. Receptor source: a male donor with early-stage non-small cell lung cancer.

This clonotype has a count of ten or more. V gene TRBV20-1 combines with J gene TRBJ2-1; 13 bases agree with TRBD2. This CDR3 contains 14 residues. Trimming cost V 5 bases and J 4 bases; bases outside gene matches: 2. Germline V CDR1 and CDR2: DFQATT, SNEGSKA (reference sequence). This CDR3 is CSARTSGGYNEQFF. DNA of the CDR3: TGCAGTGCTCGGACTAGCGGGGGTTACAATGAGCAGTTCTTC.

In this sample, this clonotype turned up many times. The chain couples TRBV5-5 to TRBJ1-2; D unresolved. The CDR3 consists of 17 residues. Germline V gene lookup returns CDR1 SGHKS and CDR2 YYEKEE (reference sequence). Trimming shortened V by 4 bases and J by 1 base, and 20 bases separated the two germline ends. The CDR3 DNA sequence: TGTGCCAGCAGCCCAGTGTCGGGGAGAAGGAATAACTATGGCTACACCTTC. Its protein product is CASSPVSGRRNNYGYTF. The full variable domain, rest sourced from reference TRBV5-5 and TRBJ1-2, is DAGVTQSPTHLIKTRGQQVTLRCSPISGHKSVSWYQQVLGQGPQFIFQYYEKEERGRGNFPDRFSARQFPNYSSELNVNALLLGDSALYLCASSPVSGRRNNYGYTFGSGTRLTVV.

This clonotype appeared a few times. The rearrangement links TRBV14 to TRBJ2-7; 9 bases fit TRBD1. V shed 1 base and J 2 bases; nucleotides not matched to a gene: 3. The CDR3 consists of 15 residues. Germline CDR1 reads SGHDN; CDR2 reads FVKESK. As DNA, the CDR3 is TGTGCCAGCAGCCAAGCCGGGACAGGGACCTACGAGCAGTACTTC. This encodes CASSQAGTGTYEQYF. The whole variable domain, remainder taken from reference TRBV14 and TRBJ2-7, is EAGVTQFPSHSVIEKGQTVTLRCDPISGHDNLYWYRRVMGKEIKFLLHFVKESKQDESGMPNNRFLAERTGGTYSTLKVQPAELEDSGVYFCASSQAGTGTYEQYFGPGTRLTVT.

This clonotype was picked up a small number of times. The chain couples TRBV4-3 to TRBJ1-2, with D maybe TRBD1 (5 bases). V gave up 4 bases and J gave up 4 bases, with 13 bases separating them. CDR1 and CDR2 (germline): LGHNA, YSLEER. The CDR3 consists of 14 residues. CDR3 nucleotide sequence: TGCGCCAGCAGCCGCGACAGAGAGGGCTATGGCTACACCTTC. Translating it yields CASSRDREGYGYTF.

For this clonotype: A clone one base away is much larger, so this may be a read error. This sequence joins TRBV20-1 and TRBJ2-4, with D hard to call. Germline V CDR1 and CDR2: DFQATT, SNEGSKA (reference sequence). The CDR3 is made up of 13 amino acids. Trimming took 7 bases from V and 0 from J, leaving 10 bases between them. The CDR3 coding sequence is TGCAGTGTCGCAGTGCTAGCCAAAAACATTCAGTACTTC. Its translation is CSVAVLAKNIQYF.

This clonotype has just a few counts. The chain joins TRBV4-3 to TRBJ2-3; 8 positions match TRBD2. In germline, CDR1 is LGHNA, CDR2 YSLEER. The length of the CDR3 is 16 residues. The V and J ends lost 2 bases and 4 bases, in that order; junction bases with no gene match: 8. The CDR3 loop is CASSQQPGLGADTQYF. The DNA of the CDR3 is TGCGCCAGCAGCCAACAACCGGGACTAGGGGCAGATACGCAGTATTTT.

This clonotype has ten or more counts. V is TRBV10-3 and J is TRBJ2-3; TRBD1 or TRBD2 may be the D gene (6 bases each). The CDR3 is made up of 13 amino acids. Germline CDR1 and CDR2: ENHRY and SYGVKD. The CDR3 DNA is TGTGCAGGGGGGTCGGGGATGGCAGATACGCAGTATTTT. Amino acid sequence: CAGGSGMADTQYF.

In this sample, this clonotype turned up a few times. This chain connects TRBV28 to TRBJ2-7; D not resolved. CDR1 and CDR2 (germline): MDHEN, SYDVKM. Trimming shortened V by 5 bases and J by 3 bases, and 5 bases separated the two germline ends. This CDR3 has 11 amino acids. The CDR3 DNA reads as TGTGCCAGCAGTCCATTCTACGAGCAGTACTTC. Its translation is CASSPFYEQYF.

This clonotype appeared many times. V usage is TRBV5-1 and J usage is TRBJ2-5; 12 nucleotides match TRBD2. The junction had 2 bases not matched to a gene; V was cut back by 0 bases and J by 2 bases. This CDR3 is built from 16 residues. Germline assignment: CDR1 SGHRS and CDR2 YFSETQ. The chain's CDR3 is CASSLALAGGQETQYF. The CDR3 DNA sequence: TGCGCCAGCAGCTTGGCCCTAGCGGGGGGGCAAGAGACCCAGTACTTC.

The chain is built from TRBV9 and TRBJ2-1, with D perhaps TRBD2 (5 bases). Germline CDR1 and CDR2: SGDLS and YYNGEE. V was clipped by 0 bases and J by 8 bases, with 15 bases between them. This CDR3 is 15 amino acids long. The CDR3 is CASSVGITAGDEQFF. The CDR3 DNA sequence: TGTGCCAGCAGCGTAGGAATCACCGCGGGCGATGAGCAGTTCTTC. Filled out from reference TRBV9 and TRBJ2-1, the complete variable domain reads DSGVTQTPKHLITATGQRVTLRCSPRSGDLSVYWYQQSLDQGLQFLIQYYNGEERAKGNILERFSAQQFPDLHSELNLSSLELGDSALYFCASSVGITAGDEQFFGPGTRLTVL.

This clonotype was recorded at least ten times. The rearrangement links TRBV11-2 to TRBJ2-7; the D gene is possibly TRBD2 (5 bases). Trimming shortened V by 2 bases and J by 3 bases, and 11 bases separated the two germline ends. The CDR3 spans 14 residues. CDR1 is SGHAT, CDR2 FQNNGV, per germline. The CDR3 nucleotides read TGTGCCAGCAGCTTAAGGTCAGACTACTACGAGCAGTACTTC. Amino acids: CASSLRSDYYEQYF.

The V gene is TRBV4-3, the J gene TRBJ2-3; no definite D call. Germline CDR1 and CDR2: LGHNA and YSLEER. This CDR3 contains 11 residues. Trimming removed 2 bases at V and 6 bases at J, with 3 bases between. The CDR3 DNA is TGCGCCAGCAGCCAACGTGATACGCAGTATTTT. Amino acids: CASSQRDTQYF.

This clonotype was counted a few times. The rearrangement joins TRBV29-1 to TRBJ2-7; D is possibly TRBD1 or TRBD2 (5 bases each). Germline V lookup: CDR1 SQVTM, CDR2 ANQGSEA. Trimming took off 3 bases at V and 2 bases at J, with 17 bases between the two ends. The CDR3 length is 15 residues. Written as DNA, the CDR3 is TGCAGCGTTGAGATTACCAGGGAGTTCCCCTACGAGCAGTACTTC. It codes for CSVEITREFPYEQYF.

This clonotype was picked up a small number of times. The rearrangement links TRBV20-1 to TRBJ2-4, with D possibly being TRBD1 (6 bases). The CDR3 totals 13 residues. Trimming took off 5 bases at V and 6 bases at J, with 14 bases between the two ends. Germline V gene data show CDR1 as DFQATT and CDR2 as SNEGSKA (reference sequence). The CDR3 coding sequence is TGCAGTGCTTCAGGGGAAGTGGGAAACATTCAGTACTTC. Translation: CSASGEVGNIQYF.

The chain combines TRBV7-6 with TRBJ2-3; 10 bases match TRBD2. The CDR3 length is 16 residues. Germline CDR1 is SGHVS and CDR2 is FNYEAQ. J lost 9 bases, V lost 5 bases, and 14 bases had no gene match. The CDR3 region is CASSPRASGGQRTQYF. DNA of the CDR3: TGTGCCAGCAGCCCCCGGGCTAGCGGGGGCCAACGAACGCAGTATTTT.

This clonotype was seen a handful of times. The chain recombines TRBV9 with TRBJ2-2, with a weak D call TRBD1 (5 bases). The CDR3 contains 13 residues. Germline-derived CDR1 and CDR2 are SGDLS and YYNGEE. V was trimmed by 0 bases and J by 10 bases, leaving 10 bases between them. The CDR3 sequence is CASSVGQQQELFF. In nucleotides, the CDR3 is TGTGCCAGCAGCGTAGGACAGCAACAGGAGCTGTTTTTT. The whole variable domain, remainder taken from reference TRBV9 and TRBJ2-2, is DSGVTQTPKHLITATGQRVTLRCSPRSGDLSVYWYQQSLDQGLQFLIQYYNGEERAKGNILERFSAQQFPDLHSELNLSSLELGDSALYFCASSVGQQQELFFGEGSRLTVL.

The V call is TRBV27, the J call TRBJ2-2; D gene unclear. Germline CDR1 reads MNHEY; CDR2 reads SMNVEV (reference sequence). The CDR3 consists of 13 residues. V was clipped by 6 bases and J by 5 bases, with 10 bases between them. CDR3 DNA: TGTGCCAGCAGGGATAGGAGAACCGGGGAGCTGTTTTTT. The encoded protein is CASRDRRTGELFF.

This clonotype was seen only a few times. The chain uses TRBV19 and TRBJ1-2, with D hard to call. Germline assignment: CDR1 LNHDA and CDR2 SQIVND (reference sequence). Trimming cost V 5 bases and J 4 bases, with 17 bases left between them. The CDR3 totals 15 residues. The CDR3 bases are TGTGCCAGTAGTCCGGACGGCAAGGGCGGCTATGGCTACACCTTC. Its translation is CASSPDGKGGYGYTF.

The chain combines TRBV7-2 with TRBJ2-5, with D unresolved. Trimming took off 0 bases at V and 5 bases at J, with 13 bases between the two ends. This CDR3 has 15 amino acids. CDR1 is SGHTA and CDR2 is FQGNSA in the germline V gene. Here the CDR3 DNA reads TGTGCCAGCAGCTTAGCGCTAGGACGGACGGAGACCCAGTACTTC. Translating it yields CASSLALGRTETQYF.

The sample holds a few counts of this clonotype. The chain is built from TRBV5-1 and TRBJ2-5, with D tentatively TRBD1 (6 bases). The ends were cut back, 3 bases at V and 2 bases at J, with 11 bases in the middle. Germline CDR1 reads SGHRS; CDR2 reads YFSETQ. The CDR3 loop spans 14 amino acids. The CDR3 coding sequence is TGCGCCAGCAGCTCACTGGACAGACAAGAGACCCAGTACTTC. As protein: CASSSLDRQETQYF.

The V call is TRBV9, the J call TRBJ2-3; 10 nucleotides match TRBD2. Germline CDR1 and CDR2: SGDLS and YYNGEE. The CDR3 is 15 residues long. The V gene end was trimmed by 0 bases and the J gene end by 4 bases; junction bases not matched to a gene: 2. The CDR3 DNA sequence: TGTGCCAGCAGCGTAGAACTAGCGGGGTCAGATACGCAGTATTTT. Translated: CASSVELAGSDTQYF.

This sequence joins TRBV5-1 and TRBJ1-6, with 11 bases lining up with TRBD1. The J segment lost 7 bases and the V segment lost 5 bases, leaving 5 bases of the junction unmatched. There are 15 residues in the CDR3. Germline CDR1 SGHRS, CDR2 YFSETQ. CDR3 in amino acids: CASRAGQGANSPLHF. The CDR3 bases are TGCGCCAGCAGAGCTGGACAGGGGGCAAATTCACCCCTCCACTTT.

This chain links TRBV27 with TRBJ1-5; D not certain. The V and J ends lost 0 bases and 0 bases respectively, with 12 bases between them. Germline-derived CDR1 and CDR2 are MNHEY and SMNVEV (reference sequence). This CDR3 has 17 residues. CDR3 in amino acids: CASSLSNSLTSNQPQHF. CDR3 nucleotides: TGTGCCAGCAGTTTATCTAACAGCCTAACTAGCAATCAGCCCCAGCATTTT.

Many counts were recorded for this clonotype. The chain recombines TRBV3-1 with TRBJ2-1; 7 nucleotides line up with TRBD2. Germline CDR1 reads LGHDT; CDR2 reads YNNKEL (reference sequence). V trimming: 0 bases; J trimming: 4 bases; junction bases outside the gene matches: 9. The length of the CDR3 is 17 residues. The CDR3 DNA reads TGTGCCAGCAGCCAAGATGGTAGCGGGCGGAGATACAATGAGCAGTTCTTC. Translation gives CASSQDGSGRRYNEQFF.

The table lists this clonotype with many counts. V and J are TRBV29-1 and TRBJ1-2; D not certain. The CDR3 extends over 14 amino acids. V dropped 0 bases and J dropped 5 bases, with 13 bases sitting between them. The germline V gene has CDR1 SQVTM and CDR2 ANQGSEA. In DNA, the CDR3 is TGCAGCGTTGAAGAGCCGGTGGTCTTTTATGGCTACACCTTC. As protein: CSVEEPVVFYGYTF.

The chain employs TRBV2 and TRBJ2-7; 9 bases fit TRBD1. Per the germline V gene, CDR1 is SNHLY and CDR2 is FYNNEI. The CDR3 has 13 amino acids. With V trimmed by 6 bases and J by 5 bases, 5 bases remained unmatched. Here the CDR3 reads CASRIGTGNEQYF. The CDR3 region has the DNA TGTGCCAGCAGGATTGGGACAGGGAACGAGCAGTACTTC.

This clonotype was observed many times. The CDR3 region is CASSRSPSGPNQPQHF. The CDR3 DNA is TGTGCCAGCAGCCGGTCTCCCAGTGGGCCCAATCAGCCCCAGCATTTT. The chain couples TRBV6-5 to TRBJ1-5; D gene unclear. The CDR3 length is 16 residues. Trimming took 6 bases from V and 3 from J, leaving 18 bases between them. The germline gives CDR1 MNHEY, CDR2 SVGAGI.